One T cell receptor (beta chain) is described in this entry. What it recognizes is unknown. This sample was taken from a study of OX40 agonist ivuxolimab in advanced cancers. Study findings and constraints: Both blood CD4+ and CD8+ T cells showed clonal growth by week 6 at 0.1 to 3.0 mg/kg.

The data were produced by immunoSEQ multiplex PCR, yet TCRdb's version contains in-frame clones alone and is incomplete. The data contain approximately 65,000 clones, 82% of them seen just once; the ten biggest clones take up under 13%. With autoimmune disease history or systemic immunosuppression, patients were excluded. The starting material was CD4+ or CD8+ T cells sorted from blood, obtained in a trial of the OX40 agonist ivuxolimab. The TCR originated in an adult with an advanced solid tumor such as melanoma, head and neck, liver or kidney cancer.

The DNA of the CDR3 is TGCAGCGTCCGGGGGGGAGGCGATACGCAGTATTTT. It is translated as CSVRGGGDTQYF. This rearrangement joins TRBV29-1 to TRBJ2-3; 8 bases map to TRBD2. CDR1 and CDR2 from the germline V gene are SQVTM and ANQGSEA. The CDR3 consists of 12 residues. The V segment lost 6 bases and the J segment 6 bases; nucleotides outside the gene matches: 5.